This T cell receptor beta chain was identified in a study of T cell changes during pregnancy in multiple sclerosis (dated by TCRdb to between 2018 and 2021). Turning to the overall study: The study examined how the T cell repertoire changed over the course of pregnancy in women with multiple sclerosis.

The CDR3 numbers 17 residues from cysteine through phenylalanine. The only DNA kept is the CDR3, 51 bases in frame from the first base. After removal of 0 bases from V and 10 bases from J, the junction retains 12 bases not matched to a gene. From the germline V gene (reference sequence), CDR1 is GTSNPN and CDR2 is SVGIG. Receptor libraries were prepared by the immunoSEQ multiplex PCR assay. TCRdb's version of the immuneACCESS table is confined to in-frame rearrangements and falls short of the full clone set. An unresolved V gene accounts for under half of the shortfall where checked; the remainder is of unknown origin. The sample yields around 80,000 clones; 92% were counted once. The leading ten clones occupy 2.6% of the sample. This clone is a singleton in its sample. Its antigen is still unknown. No base-level quality is on record; no much larger clone is a single base apart.

The TCR comes from a female donor with multiple sclerosis, enrolled in a pregnancy study. The sample was peripheral blood, taken before pregnancy. Recombination linked TRBV30 to TRBJ2-1, with 13 bases matching TRBD2. The CDR3 protein is CAWSVQSGGLAGAEQFF. The DNA sequence reads TGTGCCTGGAGTGTACAATCGGGAGGACTAGCGGGAGCCGAGCAGTTCTTC. When the CDR3 is completed using the reference TRBV30 and TRBJ2-1 genes on either side, the full variable domain is SQTIHQWPATLVQPVGSPLSLECTVEGTSNPNLYWYRQAAGRGLQLLFYSVGIGQISSEVPQNLSASRPQDRQFILSSKKLLLSDSGFYLCAWSVQSGGLAGAEQFFGPGTRLTVL.